What follows are 14 T cell receptor beta chains derived from one specimen sequenced in a study of technical replicates of blood from a handful of donors. The protocol was immunoSEQ multiplex PCR, while the TCRdb copy is restricted to in-frame clones and leaves out a portion. The table records some 64,000 clones, about 91% of them present only once. What was sequenced was PBMCs. The receptors here all came from a human donor in good health. Some clones in this sample may be carry-over from other donors' samples.

Relative to its sample, this clone is medium-sized. J is TRBJ2-3 and V is TRBV4-3, with 9 bases lining up with TRBD2. Germline-derived CDR1 and CDR2 are LGHNA and YSLEER. With 3 bases clipped from V and 6 bases from J, the junction kept 13 bases outside the gene matches. This CDR3 region has 17 residues. CDR3 sequence reads: CASSHSALAGVADTQYF. CDR3 nucleotide sequence: TGCGCCAGCAGCCACTCAGCCTTAGCGGGAGTAGCGGATACGCAGTATTTT.

V is TRBV12-5 and J is TRBJ2-2; D not certain. Germline loops: CDR1 LGHNT, CDR2 FRNRAP. Trimming took 4 bases from V and 6 from J, leaving 6 bases between them. CDR3 size: 12 residues. The CDR3 region has the DNA TGTGCTAGTGGTTCCCCGGCCGGGGAGCTGTTTTTT. This codes for CASGSPAGELFF. Complete variable domain (other parts from reference TRBV12-5 and TRBJ2-2): DARVTQTPRHKVTEMGQEVTMRCQPILGHNTVFWYRQTMMQGLELLAYFRNRAPLDDSGMPKDRFSAEMPDATLATLKIQPSEPRDSAVYFCASGSPAGELFFGEGSRLTVL.

This clone has just one count. This chain joins TRBV6-6 and TRBJ1-5; possibly TRBD1 for D (5 bases). V shed 0 bases and J shed 2 bases, with 8 bases lying between them. CDR3 length equals 15 residues. Germline CDR1 reads MNHNY; CDR2 reads SVGAGI (reference sequence). CDR3 bases: TGTGCCAGCAGTTACTCCGAAGGGGGCAATCAGCCCCAGCATTTT. Its translation: CASSYSEGGNQPQHF.

The rearrangement links TRBV2 to TRBJ2-7; 10 bases fit TRBD1. The V and J ends lost 8 bases and 2 bases, in that order; junction bases with no gene match: 9. This CDR3 contains 15 residues. Germline V gene sequence: CDR1 SNHLY, CDR2 FYNNEI. The CDR3 loop reads CASGGTGETAYEQYF. CDR3 coding DNA: TGTGCCAGCGGTGGGACAGGGGAAACCGCCTACGAGCAGTACTTC.

The chain recombines TRBV19 with TRBJ1-2, with D tentatively TRBD1 (5 bases). The V gene's germline CDR1 is LNHDA and CDR2 SQIVND (reference sequence). Trimming took off 7 bases at V and 1 base at J, with 13 bases between the two ends. The CDR3 spans 14 residues. CDR3 in amino acids: CASTQGTINYGYTF. The CDR3 bases are TGTGCCAGTACTCAGGGAACAATTAACTATGGCTACACCTTC.

The rearrangement links TRBV9 to TRBJ2-1, with TRBD1 identical over 10 bases. Per the germline V gene, CDR1 is SGDLS and CDR2 is YYNGEE. This CDR3 comprises 15 residues. With V trimmed by 0 bases and J by 7 bases, 4 bases remained unmatched. The CDR3 reads CASSVGRQGANEQFF. DNA for the CDR3: TGTGCCAGCAGCGTAGGTAGACAGGGGGCAAATGAGCAGTTCTTC.

This clone was recorded only once. The chain recombines TRBV29-1 with TRBJ2-5; possible D gene TRBD1, 6 bases. This CDR3 comprises 15 residues. V lost 8 bases and J lost 2, with 21 bases in between. Germline CDR1 reads SQVTM; CDR2 reads ANQGSEA. CDR3 nucleotide sequence: TGCAGCCCGCCCCCTCCAACAGGGCTTCAAGAGACCCAGTACTTC. Its translation is CSPPPPTGLQETQYF.

This sequence joins TRBV5-1 and TRBJ2-2; TRBD2 matches at 9 bases. CDR1 is SGHRS and CDR2 is YFSETQ in the germline V gene. V shed 1 base, J shed 3 bases, and the junction held 10 bases outside the gene matches. CDR3 size: 18 residues. CDR3 protein: CASSLTVREGPDTGELFF. The CDR3 coding sequence is TGCGCCAGCAGCTTGACCGTGCGGGAGGGCCCGGACACCGGGGAGCTGTTTTTT. Combining the CDR3 with reference TRBV5-1 and TRBJ2-2 gives the whole variable domain KAGVTQTPRYLIKTRGQQVTLSCSPISGHRSVSWYQQTPGQGLQFLFEYFSETQRNKGNFPGRFSGRQFSNSRSEMNVSTLELGDSALYLCASSLTVREGPDTGELFFGEGSRLTVL.

The genes are TRBV6-5 and TRBJ2-5, with a tentative D call TRBD2 (6 bases). CDR3 length equals 11 residues. CDR1 is MNHEY and CDR2 is SVGAGI in the germline V gene. The V end lost 5 bases, the J end lost 7 bases, and 8 bases lay between the germline ends. CDR3 region: CASSDGGTQYF. As DNA, the CDR3 is TGTGCCAGCAGTGACGGGGGGACCCAGTACTTC.

This clone was observed a single time. The rearrangement links TRBV25-1 to TRBJ2-2; 8 nucleotides align to TRBD1. Germline CDR1 reads MGHDK; CDR2 reads SYGVNS. Trimming removed 6 bases from V and 3 bases from J; junction bases left unmatched: 6. This CDR3 contains 15 residues. The CDR3 here is CASSTTGGYTGELFF. DNA of the CDR3: TGTGCCAGCAGCACAACAGGGGGTTACACCGGGGAGCTGTTTTTT.

The chain links TRBV20-1 to TRBJ2-1; D is undetermined. V lost 5 bases to trimming and J lost 9 bases, with 11 bases between them. The germline gives CDR1 DFQATT, CDR2 SNEGSKA (reference sequence). The CDR3 contains 11 residues. The CDR3 loop reads CSAGPEGEQFF. The CDR3 DNA reads TGCAGTGCTGGGCCGGAAGGTGAGCAGTTCTTC.

The chain couples TRBV2 to TRBJ1-5; a weak D match, TRBD1 (6 bases). Per the germline V gene, CDR1 is SNHLY and CDR2 is FYNNEI. Deletions cut 8 bases from V and 2 bases from J, with 16 bases between. The CDR3 consists of 15 residues. CDR3 in DNA: TGTGCCAGCCGGGAGGGGAGGGGGTGCAATCAGCCCCAGCATTTT. This gives the protein CASREGRGCNQPQHF.

This clone was detected once. The chain joins TRBV7-9 to TRBJ1-2, with no clear D. Germline assignment: CDR1 SEHNR and CDR2 FQNEAQ (reference sequence). V lost 0 bases, J lost 10 bases, and 9 bases lay in between. There are 12 residues in the CDR3. CDR3 sequence: CASSLAAALYTF. In DNA form, the CDR3 reads TGTGCCAGCAGCTTAGCTGCCGCGCTCTACACCTTC.

This chain connects TRBV11-2 to TRBJ1-2; 7 nucleotides match TRBD1. Germline lookup yields CDR1 SGHAT and CDR2 FQNNGV. The CDR3 is 16 residues long. J gave up 2 bases and V 4 bases, and 10 bases lay outside the gene matches. The CDR3 nucleotides read TGTGCCAGCAGCTCCAGAGTCCAGGACAGGAACTATGGCTACACCTTC. This encodes CASSSRVQDRNYGYTF. The variable domain in full, with the rest retrieved from reference TRBV11-2 and TRBJ1-2, is EAGVAQSPRYKIIEKRQSVAFWCNPISGHATLYWYQQILGQGPKLLIQFQNNGVVDDSQLPKDRFSAERLKGVDSTLKIQPAKLEDSAVYLCASSSRVQDRNYGYTFGSGTRLTVV.